Each of the 19 T cell receptor beta chains below was sequenced from the same sample in a study of T cells in Graves' hyperthyroidism and ophthalmopathy. TCR beta CDR3 regions were amplified from RNA. TCR CDR3 underwent first-round RT-PCR with the HTBI primer set. TCRdb reprocessed the multiplex PCR reads via MiXCR and lists one record per CDR3 protein. The data show about half a million distinct CDR3 sequences, with roughly 24% seen just once and roughly 12% held by the top ten. What was sequenced was blood. The receptors originated from a woman aged 30 to 39 with Graves' ophthalmopathy.

This clonotype was counted between two and nine times. This sequence joins TRBV12-3 or TRBV12-4 and TRBJ2-2; D not resolved. CDR3 length: 12 amino acids. V was clipped by 6 bases and J by 2 bases, with 4 bases between them. For the CDR3, the DNA is TGTGCCAGCAGACTTAACACCGGGGAGCTGTTTTTT. It yields the protein CASRLNTGELFF.

The chain joins TRBV7-1 to TRBJ1-2; D is perhaps TRBD1 (5 bases). TRBV7-1 is given ORF status, its function remaining uncertain. This CDR3 region has 18 residues. Trimming took 5 bases from V and 2 from J, leaving 24 bases between them. CDR3 region: CASSHRWAGLPKNYGYTF. CDR3 nucleotide sequence: TGTGCCAGCAGCCACCGCTGGGCAGGGCTCCCCAAAAACTATGGCTACACCTTC.

This rearrangement joins TRBV20-1 to TRBJ2-2, with 7 positions matching TRBD2. Looked up from germline, CDR1 is DFQATT and CDR2 is SNEGSKA (reference sequence). The CDR3 extends over 14 amino acids. The V segment lost 5 bases and the J segment 4 bases; nucleotides outside the gene matches: 7. The CDR3 coding sequence is TGCAGTGCTGGCCGGGAGGTTTTCACCGGGGAGCTGTTTTTT. It encodes CSAGREVFTGELFF.

This clonotype was detected ten times or more. The gene calls are TRBV10-3 and TRBJ2-7, with 7 positions matching TRBD1. There are 12 residues in the CDR3. Germline V CDR1 and CDR2: ENHRY, SYGVKD. With 6 bases clipped from V and 5 bases from J, the junction kept 4 bases outside the gene matches. This CDR3 is CAISAQGDEQYF. The CDR3 DNA is TGTGCCATCAGCGCGCAGGGGGACGAGCAGTACTTC.

This clonotype was counted ten times or more. The chain combines TRBV25-1 with TRBJ2-5; D unclear. Trimming pared 2 bases from V and 5 bases from J, leaving 12 bases between. The germline V gene has CDR1 MGHDK and CDR2 SYGVNS. The CDR3 is 14 amino acids. This chain's CDR3 is CASSEAGLGETQYF. CDR3 DNA: TGTGCCAGCAGTGAAGCCGGCCTTGGGGAGACCCAGTACTTC.

Here the CDR3 DNA reads TGCGCCAGCAGTGAGAGGACAGGGGAAGGCTACACCTTC. Translated, it gives CASSERTGEGYTF. V usage is TRBV10-1 and J usage is TRBJ1-2; 9 nucleotides align to TRBD1. The V segment lost 2 bases and the J segment 8 bases; nucleotides outside the gene matches: 3. The germline gives CDR1 WNHNN, CDR2 SYGVQD (reference sequence). The CDR3 totals 13 residues.

This clonotype was seen at least ten times. V is TRBV12-3 or TRBV12-4 and J is TRBJ2-2; D is unclear. V was shortened by 8 bases and J by 3 bases, with 7 bases between the two germline ends. The CDR3 spans 12 residues. CDR3 protein: CASGKDTGELFF. DNA of the CDR3: TGTGCCAGCGGCAAGGACACCGGGGAGCTGTTTTTT.

Ten or more counts support this clonotype. The chain carries TRBV2 and TRBJ1-5, with D perhaps TRBD1 (5 bases). Germline V gene lookup returns CDR1 SNHLY and CDR2 FYNNEI. Between the trimmed V and J ends, which lost 5 bases and 6 bases, there was a span of 14 bases. The length of the CDR3 is 14 residues. CDR3 DNA: TGTGCCAGCAGTCTCCAGGGTTCGAGTCAGCCCCAGCATTTT. Protein product: CASSLQGSSQPQHF. Variable domain in full (rest from reference TRBV2 and TRBJ1-5): EPEVTQTPSHQVTQMGQEVILRCVPISNHLYFYWYRQILGQKVEFLVSFYNNEISEKSEIFDDQFSVERPDGSNFTLKIRSTKLEDSAMYFCASSLQGSSQPQHFGDGTRLSIL.

This clonotype has at least ten counts. The chain has TRBV27 and TRBJ1-5; 9 bases fit TRBD1. CDR1 is MNHEY and CDR2 is SMNVEV in the germline V gene (reference sequence). CDR3 length equals 14 residues. J lost 7 bases, V lost 5 bases, and 6 bases had no gene match. The CDR3 is CASSAGQGVQPQHF. CDR3 in DNA: TGTGCCAGCAGTGCGGGACAGGGTGTACAGCCCCAGCATTTT.

The V and J genes are TRBV6-2 or TRBV6-3 and TRBJ1-2; D is possibly TRBD1 (6 bases). Germline lookup yields CDR1 MNHEY and CDR2 SVGEGT. The CDR3 consists of 13 residues. V lost 3 bases to trimming and J lost 8 bases, with 13 bases between them. CDR3 sequence (DNA): TGTGCCAGCAGTTATCCAGGGGCAGTGGGCTACACCTTC. Amino acids: CASSYPGAVGYTF.

With respect to this clonotype: This could be a read error, since a much larger clone is one nucleotide away. CDR3 sequence reads: CVSSLAFGSGYTF. CDR3 DNA sequence: TGTGTCAGCAGCTTAGCTTTTGGTAGTGGCTACACCTTC. The chain joins TRBV7-6 to TRBJ1-2; D remains ambiguous. CDR1 is SGHVS, CDR2 FNYEAQ, per germline. The CDR3 has 13 amino acids.

Ten or more counts support this clonotype. The V call is TRBV6-5, the J call TRBJ2-2; 9 bases match TRBD2. This CDR3 contains 15 residues. The trim removed 8 bases at V and 6 bases at J, leaving 10 bases unmatched. CDR1 and CDR2 from the germline V gene are MNHEY and SVGAGI. The CDR3 spells CASSGGGGVSGELFF. In nucleotides, the CDR3 is TGTGCCAGCTCCGGCGGCGGGGGGGTCTCCGGGGAGCTGTTTTTT.

This clonotype was detected many times. The rearrangement uses TRBV27 and TRBJ1-2; D remains unclear. Germline lookup yields CDR1 MNHEY and CDR2 SMNVEV (reference sequence). This CDR3 is built from 15 residues. V was shortened by 1 base and J by 4 bases, with 13 bases between the two germline ends. The CDR3 nucleotides read TGTGCCAGCAGTTTATTGAGCGAGTCGGCCTATGGCTACACCTTC. Translation gives CASSLLSESAYGYTF.

This clonotype has at least ten counts. This chain uses TRBV6-2 or TRBV6-3 with TRBJ2-7; 11 bases line up with TRBD1. The V and J ends lost 6 bases and 2 bases, in that order; junction bases with no gene match: 9. The CDR3 has 16 amino acids. Germline CDR1 and CDR2: MNHEY and SVGEGT. CDR3 sequence reads: CASRPVPGQGAYEQYF. CDR3 nucleotides: TGTGCCAGCAGACCCGTTCCGGGACAGGGGGCCTACGAGCAGTACTTC.

The sample holds a few counts of this clonotype. The chain joins TRBV9 to TRBJ2-7; the D is unclear. This CDR3 has 16 residues. Per germline, CDR1 SGDLS and CDR2 YYNGEE. Between the trimmed V and J ends, which lost 0 bases and 0 bases, there was a span of 13 bases. The CDR3 is CASSVAPGTSSYEQYF. The CDR3 DNA reads as TGTGCCAGCAGCGTAGCACCGGGTACGAGCTCCTACGAGCAGTACTTC.

The chain combines TRBV7-3 with TRBJ2-5; TRBD1 agrees at 8 bases. Germline assignment: CDR1 SGHTA and CDR2 FQGTGA. Trimming at V came to 5 bases and at J to 7 bases, leaving 9 bases not matched to a gene. This CDR3 region has 14 residues. Written as DNA, the CDR3 is TGTGCCAGCAGCACAGGACAGGGAAGTGTGACCCAGTACTTC. Amino acids: CASSTGQGSVTQYF.

This clonotype was counted ten times or more. The rearrangement uses TRBV20-1 and TRBJ2-2; the D is unclear. This CDR3 spans 14 amino acids. Trimming pared 3 bases from V and 2 bases from J, leaving 10 bases between. Germline CDR1 is DFQATT and CDR2 is SNEGSKA (reference sequence). In DNA form, the CDR3 reads TGCAGTGCTAGTTTGGCTCCTAACACCGGGGAGCTGTTTTTT. This encodes CSASLAPNTGELFF.

This clonotype appeared many times. This chain connects TRBV5-1 to TRBJ1-3; TRBD1 might be the D (5 bases). Germline V gives CDR1 SGHRS, CDR2 YFSETQ. The ends were cut back, 4 bases at V and 0 bases at J, with 8 bases in the middle. CDR3 size: 14 residues. CDR3 sequence: CASSGQDSGNTIYF. The CDR3 DNA follows: TGCGCCAGCAGCGGACAAGACTCTGGAAACACCATATATTTT.

Regarding this clonotype: This may stem from a read error, because a much larger clone lies one nucleotide away. The chain combines TRBV19 with TRBJ1-5, with a possible D match to TRBD1 (5 bases). Germline CDR1 LNHDA, CDR2 SQIVND (reference sequence). CDR3 length equals 15 residues. This CDR3 reads CASSIVGDRGQPLHF. CDR3 in DNA: TGTGCCAGTAGTATCGTGGGGGACCGGGGTCAGCCCCTGCATTTT. Looking up the rest from reference TRBV19 and TRBJ1-5 gives the full variable domain: DGGITQSPKYLFRKEGQNVTLSCEQNLNHDAMYWYRQDPGQGLRLIYYSQIVNDFQKGDIAEGYSVSREKKESFPLTVTSAQKNPTAFYLCASSIVGDRGQPLHFGDGTRLSIL.